This T cell receptor (beta chain) was recovered during a study of T cell responses to AZD1222 COVID-19 vaccine (dated by TCRdb to the early 2020s). In terms of the full investigation: Because spike-specific TCR depth and breadth did not differ between the two schedules, AZD1222 recipients who got a second dose at roughly 4 weeks were pooled with those who got a second dose at roughly 12 weeks. TCR sequencing covered over 230 trial participants: nearly 210 given two doses of AZD1222 and 26 given two doses of MenACWY control vaccine. Trial participants were enrolled by age into 18-55, 56-69 and 70-plus year subgroups, with around 150, 28 and 57 TCR-sequenced participants respectively.

Overall results and qualifications from the work: In the small 56-69-year group, the increase in depth fell short of significance, most likely because of low power. A significant rise in spike-specific TCR breadth and depth was observed after two AZD1222 doses relative to day 0 and relative to MenACWY recipients. Participants were mostly white British, with more females than males. The authors suggested clonal diversity may have been underestimated. No day 14 peak-response samples were available, so repertoires were characterized only after the peak T cell response. Reportedly, almost half of the unique spike-specific TCRs recognized epitopes lying outside the regions that are mutated in the B.1.351 and B.1.1.7 variants. Conclusions about previously exposed vaccinees are limited because only 5 or 6 AZD1222 recipients were SARS-CoV-2 seropositive at baseline. The whole spike protein was spanned by vaccine-associated CD4 TCRs, and dominant responses were seen in regions 160-218 and 743-854.

The CDR3 regions of human TCRbeta chains were subjected to immunosequencing. Regarding the original processing steps: TCRs in the repertoires were compared against a reference library of SARS-CoV-2-specific TCRs that had been generated with the MIRA antigen-specificity platform. Breadth meant the fraction of unique TCRs that were SARS-CoV-2-associated, whereas depth meant the fraction of total T cells that were SARS-CoV-2-associated. Using the MIRA data, each spike-specific TCR was mapped to the spike region that the TCR reacts to and placed in a CD4 or CD8 class. Log10-transformed breadth and depth values were compared by one-way ANOVA with Sidak's multiple comparisons tests. TCRdb's version of the immuneACCESS table is confined to in-frame rearrangements and falls short of the full clone set. An unresolved V gene accounts for under half of the shortfall where checked; the remainder is of unknown origin. V, J and clone size are those of that table, while D and trimming were read from the DNA. The sample table lists about 100,000 clones, 70% to 90% of them with a count of one. Approximately 16% of the sample lies in the top ten.

Trimming takes 6 bases off V and 2 bases off J; junction bases not matched to a gene: 10. The CDR3 runs 15 amino acids, cysteine and phenylalanine included. Left in the record is the CDR3 DNA by itself, 45 bases read in frame from the first base. Per the germline V gene, SGHNT is the CDR1 and YENEEA is the CDR2. Remarks on this clone: No antigen is known for it. Qualities for individual bases were not recorded, and no much larger clone is one base off.

The sample's time point label is to be understood as: baseline before first vaccination. The vaccinee samples were drawn from two UK trials, COV001 and COV002, one of which was a single-blind randomized controlled phase 2/3 trial testing AZD1222 (ChAdOx1 nCoV-19) in healthy adults. Trial participant PBMC samples were collected at day 0 and day 28 after the second dose for TCRbeta chain sequencing. Sequencing was performed on peripheral blood, taken on day 0 of AZD1222 vaccination. This clonotype was obtained from an adult in good health. The chain links TRBV11-3 with TRBJ2-7; 7 nucleotides in the junction match TRBD1. The bases are TGTGCCAGCAGTTCTCGGACAGGATTGGCCTACGAGCAGTACTTC. This yields the protein CASSSRTGLAYEQYF.